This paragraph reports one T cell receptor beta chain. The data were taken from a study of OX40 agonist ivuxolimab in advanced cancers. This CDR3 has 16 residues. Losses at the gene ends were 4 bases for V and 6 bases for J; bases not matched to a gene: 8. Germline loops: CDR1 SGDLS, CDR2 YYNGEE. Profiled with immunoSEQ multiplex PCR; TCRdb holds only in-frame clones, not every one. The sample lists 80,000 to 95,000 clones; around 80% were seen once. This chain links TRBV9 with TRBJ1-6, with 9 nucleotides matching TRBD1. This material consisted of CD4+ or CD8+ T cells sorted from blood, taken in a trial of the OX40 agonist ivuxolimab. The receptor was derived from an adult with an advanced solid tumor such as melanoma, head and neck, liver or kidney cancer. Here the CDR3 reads CASSSTGQGINSPLHF. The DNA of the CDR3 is TGTGCCAGCAGCTCTACCGGACAGGGGATTAATTCACCCCTCCACTTT.